Presented here are 20 T cell receptor beta chains from one specimen sequenced in a study of T cell responses to AZD1222 COVID-19 vaccine. Clones were sequenced by immunoSEQ multiplex PCR, and TCRdb holds only the in-frame ones, with some missing. The sample gives approximately 120,000 clones, approximately 88% of which show up once; roughly 1.6% is in the top ten. This material consisted of peripheral blood, taken on day 0 of AZD1222 vaccination. The receptors derive from an adult in good health.

The rearrangement links TRBV12-3 or TRBV12-4 to TRBJ2-5; 9 bases agree with TRBD1. The CDR3 runs to 13 residues. V lost 3 bases to trimming and J lost 5 bases; unmatched junction nucleotides: 1. The CDR3 is CASSLDRGETQYF. The CDR3 coding sequence is TGTGCCAGCAGTTTGGACAGGGGCGAGACCCAGTACTTC.

V gene TRBV11-2 combines with J gene TRBJ1-4; D may be TRBD1 (6 bases). There are 13 residues in the CDR3. CDR1 is SGHAT and CDR2 is FQNNGV in the germline V gene. V was clipped by 6 bases and J by 3 bases, with 8 bases between them. DNA of the CDR3: TGTGCCAGCAGGCAGGGGCCTAATGAAAAACTGTTTTTT. Protein product: CASRQGPNEKLFF.

V and J are TRBV4-1 and TRBJ1-3, with 7 bases fitting TRBD1. Germline CDR1 MGHRA, CDR2 YSYEKL. The length of the CDR3 is 18 residues. V gave up 0 bases and J gave up 0 bases; unmatched junction bases: 8. CDR3 residues: CASSQETGAVISGNTIYF. The CDR3 DNA sequence: TGCGCCAGCAGCCAAGAAACAGGGGCCGTAATCTCTGGAAACACCATATATTTT.

The rearrangement uses TRBV7-3 and TRBJ2-3; 8 bases are a match to TRBD1. V shed 6 bases and J 0 bases; nucleotides not matched to a gene: 5. Germline V lookup: CDR1 SGHTA, CDR2 FQGTGA. This CDR3 spans 15 amino acids. The CDR3 DNA reads as TGTGCCAGCAGTCAGACAGGGGATAGCACAGATACGCAGTATTTT. This codes for CASSQTGDSTDTQYF.

The chain links TRBV10-1 to TRBJ2-7, with D maybe TRBD2 (6 bases). The CDR3 length is 13 residues. Germline V CDR1 and CDR2: WNHNN, SYGVQD (reference sequence). V was shortened by 5 bases and J by 3 bases, with 11 bases between the two germline ends. CDR3 sequence (DNA): TGCGCCAGCAGTCAGGACTATAACTACGAGCAGTACTTC. This codes for CASSQDYNYEQYF.

This chain uses TRBV9 with TRBJ2-3; 15 positions agree with TRBD2. This CDR3 is built from 16 residues. V gave up 4 bases and J gave up 4 bases; unmatched junction bases: 4. The germline V gene encodes CDR1 SGDLS and CDR2 YYNGEE. The CDR3 spells CASSPRTSGRADTQYF. The DNA of the CDR3 is TGTGCCAGCAGCCCACGGACTAGCGGGAGGGCAGATACGCAGTATTTT.

This clone was seen just once. CDR3 sequence: CASSPQTGGVGQPQHF. The CDR3 nucleotides read TGTGCCAGCAGCCCACAGACAGGGGGTGTCGGTCAGCCCCAGCATTTT. This chain uses TRBV5-6 with TRBJ1-5, with 9 bases lining up with TRBD1. Looked up from germline, CDR1 is SGHDT and CDR2 is YYEEEE. V shed 4 bases, J shed 6 bases, and the junction held 11 bases outside the gene matches. The CDR3 has 16 amino acids.

CDR3 residues: CASSLGGRAGQETQYF. The DNA for the CDR3 is TGTGCCAGCAGCCTAGGGGGGAGGGCCGGTCAAGAGACCCAGTACTTC. The chain links TRBV7-9 to TRBJ2-5; the D gene is possibly TRBD2 (7 bases). CDR1 and CDR2 (germline): SEHNR, FQNEAQ (reference sequence). The CDR3 spans 16 residues. Deletions cut 5 bases from V and 2 bases from J, with 18 bases between.

The J gene is TRBJ2-7, the V gene TRBV4-1; D not certain. Trimming took off 7 bases at V and 5 bases at J, with 18 bases between the two ends. Germline V lookup: CDR1 MGHRA, CDR2 YSYEKL. This CDR3 is built from 14 residues. CDR3 in amino acids: CASTLGPSFDEQYF. The CDR3 DNA reads as TGCGCCAGCACCCTCGGACCTTCTTTCGACGAGCAGTACTTC.

This chain uses TRBV5-6 with TRBJ2-7; 9 nucleotides line up with TRBD1. Germline assignment: CDR1 SGHDT and CDR2 YYEEEE. J gave up 5 bases and V 0 bases, and 12 bases lay outside the gene matches. This CDR3 spans 17 amino acids. This CDR3 is CASSLELPGQGFNEQYF. The CDR3, as DNA: TGTGCCAGCAGCTTGGAACTTCCGGGACAGGGTTTCAACGAGCAGTACTTC.

This chain uses TRBV9 with TRBJ1-1; unclear D gene. Per germline, CDR1 SGDLS and CDR2 YYNGEE. Trimming shortened V by 0 bases and J by 4 bases, and 19 bases separated the two germline ends. This CDR3 spans 17 amino acids. CDR3 loop: CASSVGIGREMATEAFF. The CDR3 coding sequence is TGTGCCAGCAGCGTAGGTATAGGTCGGGAGATGGCCACTGAAGCTTTCTTT.

The rearrangement uses TRBV10-1 and TRBJ2-3, with 14 bases lining up with TRBD2. Germline trimming cut 6 bases from V and 9 bases from J; bases unmatched to any gene: 5. The CDR3 is 14 residues long. CDR1 and CDR2 (germline): WNHNN, SYGVQD (reference sequence). The CDR3 DNA sequence: TGCGCCAGCAGCCACGGGACTAGCGGGAGAACGCAGTATTTT. This sequence encodes CASSHGTSGRTQYF.

This clone appeared a single time. CDR3 coding DNA: TGTGCCAGCAAAGAGACAGGGAGATCCACTGAAGCTTTCTTT. Its protein is CASKETGRSTEAFF. The V call is TRBV7-8, the J call TRBJ1-1; 7 bases fit TRBD1. Germline loops: CDR1 SGHVS, CDR2 FQNEAQ. The CDR3 runs 14 residues. The ends lost 7 bases at V and 4 bases at J; junction bases unmatched: 9. Variable domain in full (rest from reference TRBV7-8 and TRBJ1-1): GAGVSQSPRYKVAKRGQDVALRCDPISGHVSLFWYQQALGQGPEFLTYFQNEAQLDKSGLPSDRFFAERPEGSVSTLKIQRTQQEDSAVYLCASKETGRSTEAFFGQGTRLTVV.

This clone was detected only a few times. V usage is TRBV29-1 and J usage is TRBJ1-2; D is undetermined. Trimming took off 3 bases at V and 0 bases at J, with 8 bases between the two ends. The CDR3 has 13 amino acids. Germline CDR1 and CDR2: SQVTM and ANQGSEA. The CDR3 coding sequence is TGCAGCGTTGAGGAGAAGTCTAACTATGGCTACACCTTC. Translating it yields CSVEEKSNYGYTF.

The chain links TRBV11-1 to TRBJ2-1; TRBD2 agrees at 10 bases. This CDR3 is built from 15 residues. The germline CDR1 and CDR2 sequences are SGHAT and FQDESV (reference sequence). V shed 5 bases, J shed 5 bases, and the junction held 6 bases outside the gene matches. The CDR3 region is CASSPRLAGNNEQFF. The DNA for the CDR3 is TGTGCCAGCAGCCCCAGACTAGCGGGTAACAATGAGCAGTTCTTC.

V gene TRBV6-5 combines with J gene TRBJ1-1; no reliable D call. The CDR3 consists of 11 residues. Per germline, CDR1 MNHEY and CDR2 SVGAGI. V was trimmed by 8 bases and J by 1 base, leaving 5 bases between them. In DNA form, the CDR3 reads TGTGCCAGCGGGTGGAACACTGAAGCTTTCTTT. This encodes CASGWNTEAFF.

This CDR3 reads CASSLVTENHGYTF. The DNA for the CDR3 is TGCGCCAGCAGCTTGGTAACAGAAAATCATGGCTACACCTTC. The chain uses TRBV5-1 and TRBJ1-2; D not certain. Trimming cost V 0 bases and J 6 bases, with 12 bases left between them. Germline-derived CDR1 and CDR2 are SGHRS and YFSETQ. This CDR3 has 14 amino acids.

The J gene is TRBJ2-3, the V gene TRBV18, with TRBD1 matching 8 bases. Germline-derived CDR1 and CDR2 are KGHSH and LQKENI. This CDR3 has 14 amino acids. The trim removed 4 bases at V and 1 base at J, leaving 1 base unmatched. In DNA, the CDR3 is TGTGCCAGCTCACTGACAGGGGGCACAGATACGCAGTATTTT. It translates to CASSLTGGTDTQYF.

The genes are TRBV19 and TRBJ1-1; D is possibly TRBD1 (5 bases). The CDR3 has 13 residues. Between the trimmed V and J ends, which lost 3 bases and 7 bases, there was a span of 12 bases. CDR1 LNHDA and CDR2 SQIVND come from the germline V gene (reference sequence). The CDR3 loop is CASSIGSGIEAFF. The CDR3, as DNA: TGTGCCAGTAGTATCGGCTCAGGGATTGAAGCTTTCTTT.

The chain joins TRBV6-5 to TRBJ1-2; 8 bases map to TRBD1. Unmatched junction bases numbered 10, after V lost 6 bases and J lost 4 bases. Germline V lookup: CDR1 MNHEY, CDR2 SVGAGI. The CDR3 runs 15 residues. The CDR3 coding sequence is TGTGCCAGCAGCCCCTGGAGACAGGGGCCCTATGGCTACACCTTC. Amino acids: CASSPWRQGPYGYTF.